Reported below is one T cell receptor beta chain. The data stem from a study of blood T cell repertoires in COVID-19. Study details: T cells, B-cell-depleted T cells, or PBMCs provided the cDNA or gDNA that served as material.

CDR1 is MNHNS and CDR2 is SASEGT in the germline V gene. The V and J ends lost 0 bases and 2 bases, in that order; junction bases with no gene match: 2. The CDR3 loop spans 16 amino acids. In the original workflow: From reference gene primer amplification, estimates of nucleated cell counts were derived. Sequencing used immunoSEQ multiplex PCR; TCRdb keeps in-frame clones, though not all of them. That table supplies the V and J calls and clone size; D and trimming were determined from the DNA. Found here are about 310,000 clones, about 90% of them singletons; the top ten hold 7.8%. The rearrangement uses TRBV6-1 and TRBJ1-3, with 9 bases that match TRBD1. The receptor was isolated from a woman between 45 and 60 years old who had recovered from COVID-19. Sequencing input: peripheral blood. CDR3 bases: TGTGCCAGCAGTGAAGCGCGACAGGGGGCTGGAAACACCATATATTTT. Translating it yields CASSEARQGAGNTIYF.